Following are 20 T cell receptor beta chains from one sample sequenced in a study of blood T cell repertoires in COVID-19. Sequenced by immunoSEQ multiplex PCR; TCRdb stores in-frame clones only, minus some. In the table there are about 380,000 clones, approximately 90% of which are singletons. Sequenced input: PBMCs or T cells enriched from blood (not recorded which). The receptors originated from a woman younger than 35 who had recovered from COVID-19.

The rearrangement links TRBV5-1 to TRBJ1-2; 8 bases are shared with TRBD1. Germline loops: CDR1 SGHRS, CDR2 YFSETQ. CDR3 length: 15 amino acids. Germline trimming cut 2 bases from V and 8 bases from J; bases unmatched to any gene: 11. The CDR3 reads CASSFTGTGPIGYTF. The CDR3 nucleotides read TGCGCCAGCAGCTTCACCGGGACAGGTCCTATCGGCTACACCTTC.

The chain recombines TRBV6-6 with TRBJ1-4, with 7 positions matching TRBD1. Germline trimming cut 6 bases from V and 5 bases from J; bases unmatched to any gene: 6. Germline V lookup: CDR1 MNHNY, CDR2 SVGAGI (reference sequence). The CDR3 spans 14 residues. CDR3 coding DNA: TGTGCCAGCAGCCGACAGGGAGGGAATGAAAAACTGTTTTTT. Translation gives CASSRQGGNEKLFF.

The rearrangement uses TRBV7-2 and TRBJ2-3, with 7 bases aligning to TRBD1. Germline V gene sequence: CDR1 SGHTA, CDR2 FQGNSA. The J segment lost 3 bases and the V segment lost 1 base, leaving 4 bases of the junction unmatched. The CDR3 totals 15 residues. DNA for the CDR3: TGTGCCAGCAGCTTAGTGCCAGGGGGAACAGATACGCAGTATTTT. Translating gives CASSLVPGGTDTQYF.

This clone was observed once. The rearrangement links TRBV11-2 to TRBJ2-7; D possibly corresponds to TRBD1 (6 bases). The V gene's germline CDR1 is SGHAT and CDR2 FQNNGV. V was trimmed by 3 bases and J by 7 bases, leaving 10 bases between them. The CDR3 is 12 residues long. The chain's CDR3 is CASSLGAWEQYF. CDR3 DNA: TGTGCCAGCAGCTTGGGGGCCTGGGAGCAGTACTTC.

The rearrangement uses TRBV13 and TRBJ2-2, with 8 nucleotides matching TRBD1. After removal of 6 bases from V and 0 bases from J, the junction contained 9 bases not matched to a gene. The CDR3 contains 17 residues. CDR1 is PRHDT and CDR2 is FYEKMQ in the germline V gene (reference sequence). The CDR3 DNA sequence: TGTGCCAGCAGTGATCGGACAGGGCCTTCGAACACCGGGGAGCTGTTTTTT. Translation: CASSDRTGPSNTGELFF. The full variable domain, with the rest looked up from reference TRBV13 and TRBJ2-2, is AAGVIQSPRHLIKEKRETATLKCYPIPRHDTVYWYQQGPGQDPQFLISFYEKMQSDKGSIPDRFSAQQFSDYHSELNMSSLELGDSALYFCASSDRTGPSNTGELFFGEGSRLTVL.

CDR3 in amino acids: CAIKPWTGLYEQYF. The CDR3 DNA is TGTGCCATTAAACCGTGGACAGGGCTCTACGAGCAGTACTTC. V and J are TRBV24-1 and TRBJ2-7, with TRBD1 matching 8 bases. The CDR3 runs to 14 residues. J lost 3 bases, V lost 11 bases, and 11 bases had no gene match. The germline V gene has CDR1 KGHDR and CDR2 SFDVKD.

V and J are TRBV12-5 and TRBJ2-1; 8 bases are shared with TRBD2. This CDR3 contains 14 residues. In germline, CDR1 is LGHNT, CDR2 FRNRAP. The V and J ends lost 3 bases and 5 bases, in that order; junction bases with no gene match: 3. CDR3: CASGLSGGHNEQFF. CDR3 bases: TGTGCTAGTGGTTTAAGCGGGGGACACAATGAGCAGTTCTTC.

The genes are TRBV28 and TRBJ1-1; TRBD1 is a possible D gene (6 bases). The CDR3 loop spans 13 amino acids. The V end lost 2 bases, the J end lost 6 bases, and 10 bases lay between the germline ends. Germline V lookup: CDR1 MDHEN, CDR2 SYDVKM. The CDR3 DNA is TGTGCCAGCAGTTTAGGGGGCTTGGCTGAAGCTTTCTTT. It specifies CASSLGGLAEAFF.

The sample holds a few counts of this clone. V usage is TRBV29-1 and J usage is TRBJ1-4; D is perhaps TRBD1 (6 bases). Trimming pared 3 bases from V and 7 bases from J, leaving 15 bases between. Germline V gene lookup returns CDR1 SQVTM and CDR2 ANQGSEA. The CDR3 is 14 residues long. The CDR3 protein is CSVDGRGRGEKLFF. The CDR3 bases are TGCAGCGTTGACGGCAGGGGAAGAGGTGAAAAACTGTTTTTT.

This clone was counted many times. This may stem from a read error, because a much larger clone lies one nucleotide away. Distinct nucleotide sequences in the sample also encode this CDR3. The rearrangement uses TRBV19 and TRBJ2-1, with TRBD2 identical over 9 bases. Germline CDR1 is LNHDA and CDR2 is SQIVND (reference sequence). Trimming removed 4 bases from V and 3 bases from J; junction bases left unmatched: 1. The CDR3 contains 14 residues. The CDR3 is CASSSGGDYNEQFF. In DNA form, the CDR3 reads TGTGCCAGTAGTAGCGGGGGGGACTACAATGAGCAGTTCTTC.

A word on this clone: Additional DNA sequences in this sample encode the identical CDR3. The chain employs TRBV20-1 and TRBJ1-5; the D gene is possibly TRBD1 (5 bases). The CDR3 spans 12 residues. Germline V lookup: CDR1 DFQATT, CDR2 SNEGSKA (reference sequence). V lost 3 bases and J lost 7, with 10 bases in between. The DNA for the CDR3 is TGCAGTGCTAGTCCTAGGGGCCAGCCCCAGCATTTT. This sequence encodes CSASPRGQPQHF.

The chain links TRBV4-3 to TRBJ1-1; D remains ambiguous. CDR3 length: 14 residues. CDR1 LGHNA and CDR2 YSLEER come from the germline V gene. V lost 1 base and J 4 bases, leaving 10 bases between the germline ends. The CDR3 protein is CASSQGRYATEAFF. The DNA of the CDR3 is TGCGCCAGCAGCCAAGGCAGGTACGCCACTGAAGCTTTCTTT.

The rearrangement uses TRBV6-2 or TRBV6-3 and TRBJ2-1; 7 nucleotides line up with TRBD1. V dropped 6 bases and J dropped 5; count of bases not matched to a gene: 7. Germline-derived CDR1 and CDR2 are MNHEY and SVGEGT. The CDR3 is made up of 14 amino acids. In DNA form, the CDR3 reads TGTGCCAGCAGCTTTGACAGGGACGACAATGAGCAGTTCTTC. This sequence encodes CASSFDRDDNEQFF.

The chain employs TRBV3-1 (or the pseudogene TRBV3-2) and TRBJ2-7; 12 bases fit TRBD2. Germline CDR1 and CDR2: LGHDT and YNNKEL (reference sequence). This CDR3 is built from 17 residues. Trimming at V came to 6 bases and at J to 1 base, leaving 10 bases not matched to a gene. CDR3 sequence: CASSSTSGGSSSYEQYF. The CDR3 DNA sequence: TGTGCCAGCAGTTCGACTAGCGGGGGCTCTTCATCCTACGAGCAGTACTTC.

The J gene is TRBJ1-5, the V gene TRBV9; unclear D gene. V was trimmed by 3 bases and J by 5 bases, leaving 12 bases between them. Germline V lookup: CDR1 SGDLS, CDR2 YYNGEE. This CDR3 is built from 14 residues. DNA of the CDR3: TGTGCCAGCAGCGAGGACGGGGTCTATCAGCCCCAGCATTTT. It yields the protein CASSEDGVYQPQHF. Based on the CDR3 plus reference TRBV9 and TRBJ1-5, the full variable domain is DSGVTQTPKHLITATGQRVTLRCSPRSGDLSVYWYQQSLDQGLQFLIQYYNGEERAKGNILERFSAQQFPDLHSELNLSSLELGDSALYFCASSEDGVYQPQHFGDGTRLSIL.

CDR3 region: CASGDSGLAGSRSYNEQFF. As DNA, the CDR3 is TGTGCTAGTGGTGATTCGGGACTAGCGGGGTCCCGCTCCTACAATGAGCAGTTCTTC. The rearrangement links TRBV12-5 to TRBJ2-1; 13 positions match TRBD2. Losses at the gene ends were 5 bases for V and 0 bases for J; bases not matched to a gene: 10. CDR3 length: 19 residues. Looked up from germline, CDR1 is LGHNT and CDR2 is FRNRAP.

This chain joins TRBV5-8 and TRBJ1-2; D ambiguous. There are 13 residues in the CDR3. Trimming left V 5 bases short and J 4 bases short, with 12 bases between. Germline CDR1 is SGHTS and CDR2 is YDEGEE. The CDR3 DNA is TGTGCCAGCAGTCTCAGGATGACCTATGGCTACACCTTC. Residues: CASSLRMTYGYTF.

The rearrangement links TRBV10-3 to TRBJ2-1; D may be TRBD2 (6 bases). Trimming pared 10 bases from V and 0 bases from J, leaving 16 bases between. The CDR3 loop spans 15 amino acids. Per the germline V gene, CDR1 is ENHRY and CDR2 is SYGVKD. This CDR3 reads CATGSSDFSYNEQFF. As DNA, the CDR3 is TGTGCCACCGGGAGCTCGGATTTCTCCTACAATGAGCAGTTCTTC.

In DNA, the CDR3 is TGCAGCGTCGACAGGGGATCGGGCTATGGCTACACCTTC. Translating gives CSVDRGSGYGYTF. This sequence joins TRBV29-1 and TRBJ1-2; 8 bases match TRBD1. Germline V gene lookup returns CDR1 SQVTM and CDR2 ANQGSEA. Germline trimming cut 6 bases from V and 4 bases from J; bases unmatched to any gene: 7. The CDR3 extends over 13 amino acids.

The chain combines TRBV28 with TRBJ1-3; D may be TRBD1 (6 bases). This CDR3 comprises 12 residues. Germline values: CDR1 MDHEN, CDR2 SYDVKM. The V end lost 8 bases, the J end lost 8 bases, and 13 bases lay between the germline ends. The CDR3 bases are TGTGCCAGCCGACAACAGGGAGACACCATATATTTT. Translating it yields CASRQQGDTIYF.